The 8 T cell receptor beta chains below all came from one sample that was sequenced in a study of regulatory T cells in long-lasting Graves disease. Time point: newly diagnosed GD, antithyroid drugs for less than 3 months. PBMCs provided the RNA from which the TCR library was made. For TCR beta, libraries came from iRepertoire HTBI primers and Arm-PCR of CDR3 regions. TCRdb processed the multiplex PCR reads anew with MiXCR; each CDR3 protein has one entry. The data show around 450,000 distinct CDR3 sequences, with about 16% seen just once and around 15% held by the top ten. The same data also contributed to another study, on T cells in Graves' hyperthyroidism and ophthalmopathy.

Specimen: peripheral blood mononuclear cells (PBMCs), collected at new diagnosis, from a patient treated with antithyroid drugs. The receptors were gathered from a woman aged 25 to 39 with Graves disease.

The V and J genes are TRBV20-1 and TRBJ2-7, with D possibly being TRBD2 (5 bases). V was clipped by 3 bases and J by 2 bases, with 14 bases between them. CDR1 is DFQATT, CDR2 SNEGSKA, per germline (reference sequence). The CDR3 consists of 14 residues. The CDR3 bases are TGCAGTGCTAGGCCGGCACGGACTGCCTACGAGCAGTACTTC. The encoded protein is CSARPARTAYEQYF.

This clonotype was found a few times. A clone one base away is much larger, so this may be a read error. CDR3 loop: CASSQDLEWETQYF. DNA of the CDR3: TGTGCCAGCAGCCAAGATTTGGAGTGGGAGACCCAGTACTTC. The V call is TRBV3-1, the J call TRBJ2-5; D gene uncertain. The length of the CDR3 is 14 residues. V lost 0 bases to trimming and J lost 5 bases, with 10 bases between them. The V gene's germline CDR1 is LGHDT and CDR2 YNNKEL (reference sequence).

This clonotype was seen many times. The gene calls are TRBV2 and TRBJ2-3; D remains unclear. Trimming took off 10 bases at V and 0 bases at J, with 5 bases between the two ends. The length of the CDR3 is 11 residues. In germline, CDR1 is SNHLY, CDR2 FYNNEI. Here the CDR3 reads CATLSTDTQYF. The DNA of the CDR3 is TGTGCCACCCTAAGCACAGATACGCAGTATTTT.

This clonotype was counted at least ten times. The rearrangement uses TRBV7-6 and TRBJ2-7, with 9 bases fitting TRBD1. This CDR3 contains 15 residues. Germline V gene data show CDR1 as SGHVS and CDR2 as FNYEAQ. V dropped 4 bases and J dropped 0; count of bases not matched to a gene: 4. This chain's CDR3 is CASSSGQGPSYEQYF. For the CDR3, the DNA is TGTGCCAGCAGCTCTGGACAGGGGCCCTCCTACGAGCAGTACTTC.

This clonotype was recorded a few times. J is TRBJ2-7 and V is TRBV6-1; D is ambiguous. With 5 bases removed from V and 3 bases from J, the gap between germline ends came to 11 bases. Germline assignment: CDR1 MNHNS and CDR2 SASEGT. The CDR3 has 13 residues. CDR3 sequence (DNA): TGTGCCAGCAGTCCGGACGCCCACTACGAGCAGTACTTC. Amino acids: CASSPDAHYEQYF.

This clonotype was counted once. A far larger clone is a single base away, which makes a read error likely. This is likely a read error, given that the CDR3 carries no conserved phenylalanine or tryptophan at its end. This chain connects TRBV2 to TRBJ2-3; tentatively, D is TRBD2 (5 bases). Germline CDR1 reads SNHLY; CDR2 reads FYNNEI. V shed 10 bases and J shed 0 bases, with 17 bases lying between them. The CDR3 is 15 amino acids. The CDR3 DNA is TGTGCCACCAGCGGTGCCGCAACTAGCACAGATACGCAGTATTCT. Translation: CATSGAATSTDTQYS.

This clonotype has only a few counts. The chain is built from TRBV20-1 and TRBJ2-1; D uncertain. Trimming cost V 0 bases and J 4 bases, with 7 bases left between them. The length of the CDR3 is 13 residues. Germline V gene data show CDR1 as DFQATT and CDR2 as SNEGSKA (reference sequence). This chain's CDR3 is CSARDRVYNEQFF. The CDR3 nucleotides are TGCAGTGCTAGAGATAGGGTGTACAATGAGCAGTTCTTC.

Comment on this clonotype: The germline gene is not matched at one end of the junction; a read error may be the cause. The CDR3, as DNA: TGTGCCAGCAGTCGGGGGGGGCCCACAGATACGCAGTACTTT. It codes for CASSRGGPTDTQYF. The chain combines TRBV7-3 with TRBJ2-3; TRBD2 agrees at 8 bases. The CDR3 totals 14 residues. CDR1 is SGHTA and CDR2 is FQGTGA in the germline V gene.